The 2 T cell receptor beta chains given below trace back to one sample, sequenced in a study of T cells in Graves' hyperthyroidism and ophthalmopathy. Researchers took RNA transcripts and amplified the TCR beta CDR3 regions from them. With the HTBI primer set, the TCR CDR3 went through a first round of RT-PCR. From the multiplex PCR reads, TCRdb called clonotypes with MiXCR, one entry per CDR3 protein. Of about 350,000 distinct CDR3 sequences listed, about a sixth were seen once; the top ten hold 15% to 18%. The material sequenced was blood. The receptors shown here come from a woman aged 40 to 55 with Graves' ophthalmopathy.

In its sample, this clonotype was seen many times. Since a much larger clone is just one base distant, this may be a read error. The V and J genes are TRBV12-3 or TRBV12-4 and TRBJ2-2, with a weak D call TRBD1 (7 bases). The CDR3 loop spans 15 amino acids. The CDR3 here is CVSRSMQGGTGELFF. CDR3 bases: TGTGTCAGCAGATCAATGCAGGGGGGAACCGGGGAGCTGTTTTTT.

V and J are TRBV3-1 and TRBJ2-5; D call uncertain. The CDR3 is 15 residues long. CDR1 LGHDT and CDR2 YNNKEL come from the germline V gene (reference sequence). The V end was cut by 1 base, the J end by 2 bases, with 11 bases between. As DNA, the CDR3 is TGTGCCAGCAGCCAAGGTTGGCAAATTCAAGAGACCCAGTACTTC. It encodes CASSQGWQIQETQYF.